This T cell receptor (beta chain) was identified during a study of tumor-infiltrating lymphocytes in primary liver carcinoma. Study summary: Enrolled patients were male and female, aged 30 to 69 years.

As for this clonotype: The junction differs from germline at one of its ends, possibly a read error.

Germline values: CDR1 SGHVS, CDR2 FQNEAQ. The CDR3 is 15 residues long. Co-extracting RNA and DNA was done with 20-30 mg of unsorted bulk tissue as input. Total RNA (around 0.45 ug) served as template for TCR beta cDNA synthesis primed by a constant-region primer. ARM-PCR, slightly modified, supplied the TCR beta libraries through three nested multiplex PCR rounds. TRBV1-TRBV30 forward primers and a C-beta reverse primer were used in the first two PCR rounds, which each ran for about 9 cycles. TCRdb redid the calling of the multiplex PCR reads with MiXCR, one entry per CDR3 protein. The sample yields 100,000 or so distinct CDR3 sequences, around two thirds seen once.

This rearrangement joins TRBV7-8 to TRBJ2-5; D uncertain. Sequencing used liver tumor tissue from sampling region 2. Subset given: tumor region T2, inferior pole. This TCR was sampled from a woman aged 55-70 years with primary liver carcinoma and hepatitis B virus infection. For the CDR3, the DNA is TGTGCCAGCAGCTTTTATGGAAAGAGACAAGGGACCCAGTACTTC. Translation gives CASSFYGKRQGTQYF.